This TCR beta chain was captured by sequencing in a study of OX40 agonist ivuxolimab in advanced cancers. Overall study: Three dose-escalation patients had partial responses: one with hepatocellular carcinoma and two with cutaneous melanoma. General study results and limits: Both blood CD4+ and CD8+ T cells showed clonal growth by week 6 at 0.1 to 3.0 mg/kg. With doses of 0.1-3.0 mg/kg, partial responders showed among the lowest clonal expansion.

The protocol was immunoSEQ multiplex PCR, while the TCRdb copy is restricted to in-frame clones and leaves out a portion. There are about 79,000 clones in the sample; approximately 86% occur only once, and around 3.5% lies in the top ten. A note on this clone: Its antigen is still unknown.

Trimming removed 1 base from V and 3 bases from J, with 10 bases in between. The CDR3 runs 14 residues. CDR1 is MNHNS, CDR2 SASEGT, per germline. This specimen was CD4+ or CD8+ T cells sorted from blood, taken in a trial of the OX40 agonist ivuxolimab. This clonotype was obtained from an adult with an advanced solid tumor such as melanoma, head and neck, liver or kidney cancer. V is TRBV6-1 and J is TRBJ2-7; D not certain. The CDR3 nucleotides read TGTGCCAGCAGTGAAGAAGTCCGCGGCTACGAGCAGTACTTC. It codes for CASSEEVRGYEQYF.